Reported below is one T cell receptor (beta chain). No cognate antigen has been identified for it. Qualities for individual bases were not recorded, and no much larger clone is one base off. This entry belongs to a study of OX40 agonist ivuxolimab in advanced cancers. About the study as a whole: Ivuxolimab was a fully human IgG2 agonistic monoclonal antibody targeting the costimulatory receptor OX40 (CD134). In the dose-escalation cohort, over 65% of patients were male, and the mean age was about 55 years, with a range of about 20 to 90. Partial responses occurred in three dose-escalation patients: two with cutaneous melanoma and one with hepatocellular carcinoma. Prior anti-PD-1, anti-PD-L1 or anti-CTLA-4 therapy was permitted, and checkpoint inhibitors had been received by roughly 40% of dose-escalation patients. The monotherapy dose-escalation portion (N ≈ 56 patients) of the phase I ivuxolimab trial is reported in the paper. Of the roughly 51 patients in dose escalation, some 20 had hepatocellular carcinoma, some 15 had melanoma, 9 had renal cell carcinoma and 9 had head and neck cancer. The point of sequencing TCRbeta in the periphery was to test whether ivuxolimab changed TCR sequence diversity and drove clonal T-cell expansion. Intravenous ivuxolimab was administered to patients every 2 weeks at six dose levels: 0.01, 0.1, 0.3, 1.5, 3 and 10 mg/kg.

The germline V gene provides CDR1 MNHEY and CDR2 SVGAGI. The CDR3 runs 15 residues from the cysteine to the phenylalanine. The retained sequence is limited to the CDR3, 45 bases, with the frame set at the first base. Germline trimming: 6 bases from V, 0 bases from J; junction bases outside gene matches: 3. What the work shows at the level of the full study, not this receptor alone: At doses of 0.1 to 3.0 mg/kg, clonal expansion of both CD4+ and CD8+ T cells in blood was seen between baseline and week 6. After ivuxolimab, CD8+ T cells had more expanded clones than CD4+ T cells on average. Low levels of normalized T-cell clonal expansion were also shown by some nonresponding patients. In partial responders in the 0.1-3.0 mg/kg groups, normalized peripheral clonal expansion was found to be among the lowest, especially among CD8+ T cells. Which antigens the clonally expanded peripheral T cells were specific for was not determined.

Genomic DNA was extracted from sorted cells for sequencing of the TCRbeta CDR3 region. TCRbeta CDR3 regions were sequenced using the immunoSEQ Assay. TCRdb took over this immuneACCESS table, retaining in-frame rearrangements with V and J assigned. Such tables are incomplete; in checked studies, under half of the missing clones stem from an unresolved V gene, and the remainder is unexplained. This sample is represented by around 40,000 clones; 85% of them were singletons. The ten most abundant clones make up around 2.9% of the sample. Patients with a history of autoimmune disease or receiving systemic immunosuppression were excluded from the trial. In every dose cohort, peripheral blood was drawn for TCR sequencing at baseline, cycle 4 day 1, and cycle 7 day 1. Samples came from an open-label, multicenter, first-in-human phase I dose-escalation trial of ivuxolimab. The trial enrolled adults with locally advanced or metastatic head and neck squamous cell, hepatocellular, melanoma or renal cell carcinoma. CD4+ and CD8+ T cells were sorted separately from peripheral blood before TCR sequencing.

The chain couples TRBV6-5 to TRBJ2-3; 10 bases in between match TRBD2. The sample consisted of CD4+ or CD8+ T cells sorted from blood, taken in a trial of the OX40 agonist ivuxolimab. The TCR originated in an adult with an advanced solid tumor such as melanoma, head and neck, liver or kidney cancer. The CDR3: CASRETSGSTDTQYF. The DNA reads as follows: TGTGCCAGCAGGGAGACTAGCGGGAGCACAGATACGCAGTATTTT.